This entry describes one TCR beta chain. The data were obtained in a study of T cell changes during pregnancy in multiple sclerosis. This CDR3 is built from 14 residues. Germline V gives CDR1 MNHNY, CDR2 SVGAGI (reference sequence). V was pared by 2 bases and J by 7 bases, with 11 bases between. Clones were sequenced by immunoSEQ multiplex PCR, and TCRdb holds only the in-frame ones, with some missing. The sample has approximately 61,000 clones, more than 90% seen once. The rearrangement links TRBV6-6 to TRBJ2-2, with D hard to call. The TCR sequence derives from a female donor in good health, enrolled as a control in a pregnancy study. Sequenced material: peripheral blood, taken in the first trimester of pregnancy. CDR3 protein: CASSYAQISGELFF. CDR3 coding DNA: TGTGCCAGCAGTTACGCCCAAATCAGCGGGGAGCTGTTTTTT.